This TCR beta chain comes out of a study of cytomegalovirus exposure and HLA in healthy donors. Study results and limitations: For most TCR beta V segments, an earlier analysis put the productive rate at about 87% or about 30% of the time.

The PCR made use of 60 Vbeta and 13 Jbeta primers. Some clones are missing from TCRdb's copy, which holds only in-frame ones; the method was immunoSEQ multiplex PCR. The sample consists of about 170,000 clones, roughly 75% of them appearing once. The V and J ends lost 2 bases and 1 base respectively, with 18 bases between them. CDR1 and CDR2 from the germline V gene are MDHEN and SYDVKM. The CDR3 is 17 amino acids. On this clone: As yet, its antigen is unknown.

The chain carries TRBV28 and TRBJ2-7; a weak D match, TRBD1 (6 bases). This sequence originates from a woman in her fifties or sixties in good health and CMV-seropositive. What was sequenced was PBMCs. The CDR3 region has the DNA TGTGCCAGCAGTTTAGAGGCCAGGACAGAACCTTCCTACGAGCAGTACTTC. Translating it yields CASSLEARTEPSYEQYF.